The 3 T cell receptor beta chains presented below share a single source sample, sequenced in a study of blood T cell repertoires in COVID-19. The method was immunoSEQ multiplex PCR; TCRdb's version includes in-frame clones alone and lacks a portion of them. Among about 91,000 clones listed, roughly 71% were seen once. The source material was peripheral blood. These receptors all come from a woman aged 80 or over with acute or convalescent COVID-19.

This clone is a singleton in its sample. Sequence at one end of the junction differs from germline and may be a read error. This chain uses TRBV7-2 with TRBJ1-5; D remains unclear. CDR1 is SGHTA, CDR2 FQGNSA, per germline. The CDR3 consists of 13 residues. The CDR3 is CATSGSQNQPQHF. Written as DNA, the CDR3 is TGTGCCACCAGCGGCAGTCAGAATCAGCCCCAGCATTTT.

V gene TRBV5-8 combines with J gene TRBJ2-3, with 10 bases aligning to TRBD1. Germline V gives CDR1 SGHTS, CDR2 YDEGEE. Trimming cost V 3 bases and J 0 bases; bases outside gene matches: 1. The CDR3 runs 15 residues. DNA of the CDR3: TGTGCCAGCAGCTCGGGACAGGGGAGCACAGATACGCAGTATTTT. This codes for CASSSGQGSTDTQYF. Full variable domain (rest looked up from reference TRBV5-8 and TRBJ2-3): EAGVTQSPTHLIKTRGQQATLRCSPISGHTSVYWYQQALGLGLQFLLWYDEGEERNRGNFPPRFSGRQFPNYSSELNVNALELEDSALYLCASSSGQGSTDTQYFGPGTRLTVL.

V gene TRBV10-3 combines with J gene TRBJ2-5, with 8 bases lining up with TRBD2. Losses at the gene ends were 0 bases for V and 9 bases for J; bases not matched to a gene: 12. The germline CDR1 and CDR2 sequences are ENHRY and SYGVKD. The CDR3 has 16 residues. This CDR3 is CAISESGLAGPGAQYF. CDR3 nucleotides: TGTGCCATCAGTGAGTCGGGGCTAGCGGGCCCGGGAGCCCAGTACTTC.